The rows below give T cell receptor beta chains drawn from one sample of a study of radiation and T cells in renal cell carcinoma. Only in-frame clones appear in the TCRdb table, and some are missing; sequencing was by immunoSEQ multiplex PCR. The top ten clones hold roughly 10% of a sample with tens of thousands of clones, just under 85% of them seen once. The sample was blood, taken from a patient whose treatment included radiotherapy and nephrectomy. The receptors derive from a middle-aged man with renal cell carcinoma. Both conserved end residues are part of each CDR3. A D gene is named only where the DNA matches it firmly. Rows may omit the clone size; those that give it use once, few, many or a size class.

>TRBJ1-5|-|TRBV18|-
TGTGCCAGCTCACCGGTACAGTCCAATCAGCCCCAGCATTTT
CASSPVQSNQPQHF
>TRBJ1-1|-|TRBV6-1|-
TGTGCCAGCAGTGAAAACGTTGACACTGAAGCTTTCTTT
CASSENVDTEAFF
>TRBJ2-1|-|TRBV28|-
TGTGCCAGCAGTCGTTATTCGGCGGCCCGGAATGAGCAGTTCTTC
CASSRYSAARNEQFF
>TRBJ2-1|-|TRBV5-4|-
TGTGCCAGCAGCCCCTTCGGGGGCCCTGTGGATGAGCAGTTCTTC
CASSPFGGPVDEQFF
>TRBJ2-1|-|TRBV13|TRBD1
TGTGCCAGCAGCTCTTCCGGGACAGGGGGCTGGCAGGGTGAGCAGTTCTTC
CASSSSGTGGWQGEQFF
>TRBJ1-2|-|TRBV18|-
TGTGCCAGCTCACCCTCCGCAGGCCACTATGGCTACACCTTC
CASSPSAGHYGYTF
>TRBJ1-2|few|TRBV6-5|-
TGTGCCAGCAGCCCCACGCTAGGGAGTTTACGGGGCTACACCTTC
CASSPTLGSLRGYTF
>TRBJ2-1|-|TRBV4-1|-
TGCGCCAGCAGCCAAGGAGTTCAGGGTTACAATGAGCAGTTCTTC
CASSQGVQGYNEQFF
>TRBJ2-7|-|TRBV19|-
TGTGCCAGTAAATCAACAGGGCGTTCCTACGAGCAGTACTTC
CASKSTGRSYEQYF
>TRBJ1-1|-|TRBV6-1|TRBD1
TGTGCCAGTACAGGGGGCAGTTGGGTACATACTGAAGCTTTCTTT
CASTGGSWVHTEAFF
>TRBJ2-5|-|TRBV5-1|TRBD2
TGCGCCAGCAGCAAAACTAGCGGGAGGGCCGGGGAGACCCAGTACTTC
CASSKTSGRAGETQYF
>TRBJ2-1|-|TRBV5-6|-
TGTGCCAGCAGTGACCGGGGTGAGCAGTTCTTC
CASSDRGEQFF
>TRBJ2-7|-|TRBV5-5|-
TGTGCCAGCAGCTTGACTCTTTCAGGGTACGAGCAGTACTTC
CASSLTLSGYEQYF
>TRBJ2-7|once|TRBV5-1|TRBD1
TGCGCCAGCAGCCTCGCAGGGGGTGTGGACGAGCAGTACTTC
CASSLAGGVDEQYF
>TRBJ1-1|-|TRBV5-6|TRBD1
TGTGCCAGCAGTTGGGACAGGGAGGCTGTGAACACTGAAGCTTTCTTT
CASSWDREAVNTEAFF
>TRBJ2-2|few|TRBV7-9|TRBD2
TGTGCCAGCAGCTTTGTGGTAGCGGGAGAGGAGCTGTTTTTT
CASSFVVAGEELFF
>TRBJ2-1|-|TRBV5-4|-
TGTGCCAGCAGCTTGGACAGTTTCTCCTACAATGAGCAGTTCTTC
CASSLDSFSYNEQFF
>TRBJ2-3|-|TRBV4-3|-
TGCGCCAGCAGCCAAGAGGCTTCCGTCTATACGCAGTATTTT
CASSQEASVYTQYF
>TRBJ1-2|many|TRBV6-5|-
TGTGCCAGCAGTTACTCCGTAGCCAACAGCTATGGCTACACCTTC
CASSYSVANSYGYTF
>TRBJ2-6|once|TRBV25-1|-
TGTGCCAGCAGTGAGCAGGGCTCTGGGGCCAACGTCCTGACTTTC
CASSEQGSGANVLTF
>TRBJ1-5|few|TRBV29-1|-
TGCAGCGTTTTGACAGGAAATAAACCCAATCAGCCCCAGCATTTT
CSVLTGNKPNQPQHF
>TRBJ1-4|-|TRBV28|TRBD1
TGTGCCAGCAGCCGACCGCCGGGACAGGGGAATGAAAAACTGTTTTTT
CASSRPPGQGNEKLFF